This paragraph covers one T cell receptor beta chain sequence. Its specificity is not known. The data are from a study of blood T cells in healthy people across ages. Study-wide findings and caveats: TCR beta diversity correlated strongly with naive T cell percentage.

The sample, about 9.7 milliliters of peripheral blood, was drawn from each donor. In germline, CDR1 is GTSNPN, CDR2 SVGIG (reference sequence). V gave up 4 bases and J gave up 2 bases; unmatched junction bases: 2. The CDR3 runs to 14 residues. Next came a second PCR, run for about 7 to 11 cycles, which used a sample-barcoded 5' primer along with a J-beta primer mix. TCRdb re-called the 5' RACE reads through MiXCR, storing one row per CDR3 protein. This table has 1.5 million or so distinct CDR3 sequences, 42% appearing once. The source of this sequence is a woman between 18 and 29 years old in good health. The sample was blood. The chain recombines TRBV30 with TRBJ2-1, with 10 bases fitting TRBD2. CDR3 in amino acids: CAWNSGGTYNEQFF. CDR3 nucleotide sequence: TGTGCCTGGAATAGCGGGGGGACCTACAATGAGCAGTTCTTC.